The 10 T cell receptor beta chains in this list originate from one sample, sequenced in a study of cytomegalovirus exposure and HLA in healthy donors. With 60 Vbeta and 13 Jbeta primers, the PCR was carried out. The protocol was immunoSEQ multiplex PCR, while the TCRdb copy is restricted to in-frame clones and leaves out a portion. This sample yields some 150,000 clones, of which 80% are seen a single time; 5.1% belongs to the top ten. Sequenced: PBMCs. The receptors stem from a male donor in good health and CMV-seronegative.

The rearrangement uses TRBV6-1 and TRBJ1-5, with a weak D call TRBD1 (6 bases). CDR3 length: 14 amino acids. CDR1 is MNHNS and CDR2 is SASEGT in the germline V gene. The V and J ends lost 6 bases and 6 bases respectively, with 15 bases between them. The CDR3 nucleotides read TGTGCCAGCAGGCCCCCCGGGGGGCCTCAGCCCCAGCATTTT. Encoded protein: CASRPPGGPQPQHF.

The chain joins TRBV29-1 to TRBJ1-1; 9 positions agree with TRBD1. Looked up from germline, CDR1 is SQVTM and CDR2 is ANQGSEA. The CDR3 loop spans 16 amino acids. The junction had 14 bases not matched to a gene; V was cut back by 8 bases and J by 1 base. The CDR3 loop is CSLTDRGRPSNTEAFF. The CDR3 DNA follows: TGCAGCCTCACTGACAGGGGGAGGCCTTCGAACACTGAAGCTTTCTTT.

The sample holds a few counts of this clone. The CDR3 DNA reads as TGCGCCAGCAGCTTGGAGGGGGGGCGCCGGGGAGAGCAGTACTTC. This encodes CASSLEGGRRGEQYF. The chain links TRBV5-1 to TRBJ2-7; TRBD2 might be the D (7 bases). V shed 0 bases and J shed 7 bases, with 17 bases lying between them. The CDR3 is 15 amino acids. Germline assignment: CDR1 SGHRS and CDR2 YFSETQ.

This chain connects TRBV28 to TRBJ2-7; D unclear. Between the trimmed V and J ends, which lost 10 bases and 2 bases, there was a span of 15 bases. The CDR3 has 13 residues. Germline V lookup: CDR1 MDHEN, CDR2 SYDVKM. This chain's CDR3 is CATQSTPAYEQYF. CDR3 coding DNA: TGTGCCACCCAATCGACACCAGCCTACGAGCAGTACTTC.

This clone was counted a few times. V is TRBV29-1 and J is TRBJ1-1; D may be TRBD1 (5 bases). This CDR3 has 15 amino acids. The V end was cut by 4 bases, the J end by 0 bases, with 15 bases between. Per germline, CDR1 SQVTM and CDR2 ANQGSEA. The CDR3 nucleotides are TGCAGCGTTGGCCCAGGGTGGGGAATGAACACTGAAGCTTTCTTT. Residues: CSVGPGWGMNTEAFF.

This clone has just one count. The gene calls are TRBV15 and TRBJ2-7; 8 nucleotides match TRBD2. CDR1 LNHNV and CDR2 YYDKDF come from the germline V gene (reference sequence). The junction had 7 bases not matched to a gene; V was cut back by 0 bases and J by 6 bases. The CDR3 has 15 amino acids. CDR3 coding DNA: TGTGCCACCAGCAGAGATCATCCGGGGGGGGTCGAGCAGTACTTC. Amino acids: CATSRDHPGGVEQYF.

The CDR3 reads CASSYTGVGSGEQYF. CDR3 in DNA: TGTGCCAGCAGCTATACAGGGGTGGGATCTGGCGAGCAGTACTTC. The V and J genes are TRBV7-9 and TRBJ2-7; 7 bases align to TRBD1. CDR3 length equals 15 residues. Trimming took 4 bases from V and 6 from J; bases not matched to a gene: 12. The germline V gene encodes CDR1 SEHNR and CDR2 FQNEAQ (reference sequence). The full variable domain, completed using reference TRBV7-9 and TRBJ2-7, is DTGVSQNPRHKITKRGQNVTFRCDPISEHNRLYWYRQTLGQGPEFLTYFQNEAQLEKSRLLSDRFSAERPKGSFSTLEIQRTEQGDSAMYLCASSYTGVGSGEQYFGPGTRLTVT.

This clone has a single count. The chain carries TRBV5-4 and TRBJ2-2; 7 nucleotides align to TRBD2. This CDR3 has 16 amino acids. The ends lost 4 bases at V and 1 base at J; junction bases unmatched: 7. Looked up from germline, CDR1 is SGHNT and CDR2 is YYREEE (reference sequence). The CDR3 is CASSPGGELNTGELFF. The CDR3 nucleotides are TGTGCCAGCAGCCCGGGAGGAGAGTTGAACACCGGGGAGCTGTTTTTT.

This chain joins TRBV7-9 and TRBJ2-6; TRBD2 might be the D (5 bases). The CDR3 runs 14 residues. V was clipped by 4 bases and J by 5 bases, with 9 bases between them. Germline V gene sequence: CDR1 SEHNR, CDR2 FQNEAQ (reference sequence). The DNA for the CDR3 is TGTGCCAGCAGCTCGGGGTACAGGGCCAACGTCCTGACTTTC. Protein product: CASSSGYRANVLTF. The complete variable domain, with remaining parts taken from reference TRBV7-9 and TRBJ2-6, reads DTGVSQNPRHKITKRGQNVTFRCDPISEHNRLYWYRQTLGQGPEFLTYFQNEAQLEKSRLLSDRFSAERPKGSFSTLEIQRTEQGDSAMYLCASSSGYRANVLTFGAGSRLTVL.

This clone has just a few counts. The chain carries TRBV10-1 and TRBJ2-2, with 8 positions matching TRBD1. This CDR3 has 14 residues. Germline CDR1 WNHNN, CDR2 SYGVQD (reference sequence). Trimming took 4 bases from V and 2 from J; bases not matched to a gene: 0. The CDR3 region is CASSAGGNTGELFF. The CDR3 DNA follows: TGCGCCAGCAGTGCAGGGGGCAACACCGGGGAGCTGTTTTTT.